In this sample, the clone carrying this TCR beta chain turned up once. CDR3 length: 13 residues. Germline CDR1 is LGHNA and CDR2 is YNFKEQ. Trimming removed 1 base at V and 1 base at J, with 4 bases between. TCRdb's copy holds only in-frame clones and misses some; the assay was immunoSEQ multiplex PCR. In the table there are 200,000 to 250,000 clones, roughly 90% of which are singletons. The data belong to a study of blood T cell repertoires in COVID-19. Background on the study: PBMCs, B-cell-depleted T cells, or T cells were the source of the cDNA or gDNA that made up the material.

Each participant's cohort was designated according to participant-reported clinical history. Symptom resolution, clearance, or two negative PCRs marked the recovered donors of Cohort 3. The sample was PBMCs or T cells enriched from blood (not recorded which). This chain connects TRBV4-2 to TRBJ1-1; D is uncertain. The sequence derives from a woman under 40 who had recovered from COVID-19. The CDR3 DNA is TGTGCCAGCAGCCAAGGTCAGAACACTGAAGCTTTCTTT. Residues: CASSQGQNTEAFF.